The present entry profiles one T cell receptor (beta chain) with its context. In the PCR, 60 Vbeta and 13 Jbeta primers were used. Produced via immunoSEQ multiplex PCR; TCRdb's table is partial and in-frame only. This table has under 200,000 clones, approximately 84% appearing once. The sample belongs to a study of cytomegalovirus exposure and HLA in healthy donors. V lost 5 bases and J 0 bases, leaving 16 bases between the germline ends. The germline V gene has CDR1 SGHNT and CDR2 YYREEE (reference sequence). This CDR3 is 16 amino acids long. The sequencing sample was made of PBMCs. The gene calls are TRBV5-4 and TRBJ2-3; D gene unclear. This clonotype was obtained from a male donor in good health and CMV-seropositive. The CDR3 region has the DNA TGTGCCAGCAGACCACTTCCGGTAACTAGCACAGATACGCAGTATTTT. Amino acid sequence: CASRPLPVTSTDTQYF.